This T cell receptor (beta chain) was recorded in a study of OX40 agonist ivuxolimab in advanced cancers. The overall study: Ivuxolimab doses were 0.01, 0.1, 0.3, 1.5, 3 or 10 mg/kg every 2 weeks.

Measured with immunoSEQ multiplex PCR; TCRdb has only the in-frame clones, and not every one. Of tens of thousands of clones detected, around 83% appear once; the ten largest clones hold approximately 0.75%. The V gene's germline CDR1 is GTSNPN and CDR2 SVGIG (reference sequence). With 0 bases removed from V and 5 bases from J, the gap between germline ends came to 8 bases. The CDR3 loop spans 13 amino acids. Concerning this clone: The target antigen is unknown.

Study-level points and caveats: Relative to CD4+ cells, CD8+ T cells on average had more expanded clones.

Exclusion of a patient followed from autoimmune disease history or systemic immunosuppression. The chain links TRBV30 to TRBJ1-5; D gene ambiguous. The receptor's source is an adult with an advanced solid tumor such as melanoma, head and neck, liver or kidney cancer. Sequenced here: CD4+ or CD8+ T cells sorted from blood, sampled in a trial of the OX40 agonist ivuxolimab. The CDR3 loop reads CAWSVARDQPQHF. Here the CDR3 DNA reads TGTGCCTGGAGTGTCGCGAGGGATCAGCCCCAGCATTTT.